This TCR beta chain was captured in a study of T cells in tumors after PD-1 blockade. Looking at the study overall: Patients had no prior checkpoint blockade, systemic immunosuppressants, or anti-cancer therapy within 4 weeks. Peripheral blood samples averaged around 38,000 unique clonotypes and over 95,000 templates. Study-wide points: Blood contained about 45% of the tumor's TCR clonotypes.

Points on this clone: Antigen specificity is unknown.

TCRdb keeps only in-frame clones here, not all; method: immunoSEQ multiplex PCR. The table records around 51,000 clones, 81% of them present only once. The CDR3 spans 16 residues. Germline CDR1 and CDR2: KGHDR and SFDVKD. With V trimmed by 3 bases and J by 4 bases, 8 bases remained unmatched. Input was 616 ng to 6,004 ng of genomic DNA from tumor or blood. This receptor was identified in a human donor with basal cell carcinoma. The source was PBMCs, collected before anti-PD-1 treatment. The chain carries TRBV24-1 and TRBJ2-5, with 9 bases lining up with TRBD1. The CDR3, as DNA: TGTGCCACCAGTGATCCGGACAGGGGTGAGGGAGAGACCCAGTACTTC. Protein: CATSDPDRGEGETQYF.